Each of the 29 T cell receptor beta chains below was sequenced from the same sample in a study of regulatory T cells. These receptors are not linked to any known antigen. Notes on the study in general: Hydrophobic residues at CDR3 positions 6 and 7 were enriched in conventional CD4+ T cells of CD3G-deficient patients.

Amplification used 52 TRBV primers and 13 TRBJ primers. Profiling relied on immunoSEQ multiplex PCR, and the TCRdb table lists in-frame clones only, not all of them. The sample carries fewer than 20,000 clones, 84% recorded once. Source material: conventional CD4+ T cells sorted from blood. The source of these receptors is a person aged 30-39 years with CD3G deficiency.

This clone was picked up a small number of times. DNA for the CDR3: TGTGCCAGCAGCGTGCCGGGGAATCAGCCCCAGCATTTT. Amino acid sequence: CASSVPGNQPQHF. The chain carries TRBV28 and TRBJ1-5; D gene unclear. The CDR3 consists of 13 residues. Per the germline V gene, CDR1 is MDHEN and CDR2 is SYDVKM. V lost 6 bases to trimming and J lost 4 bases, with 10 bases between them.

This clone was detected once. The rearrangement links TRBV5-1 to TRBJ2-1; D is perhaps TRBD1 or TRBD2 (6 bases each). With 1 base removed from V and 2 bases from J, the gap between germline ends came to 10 bases. Germline values: CDR1 SGHRS, CDR2 YFSETQ. This CDR3 region has 15 residues. The CDR3 region is CASSLSGAAYNEQFF. The CDR3 DNA sequence: TGCGCCAGCAGCTTGTCGGGGGCCGCCTACAATGAGCAGTTCTTC.

J is TRBJ1-3 and V is TRBV7-9; D unclear. The CDR3 is 14 residues long. The V and J ends lost 3 bases and 2 bases respectively, with 8 bases between them. Germline values: CDR1 SEHNR, CDR2 FQNEAQ (reference sequence). The CDR3 here is CASSLSGAGNTIYF. DNA of the CDR3: TGTGCCAGCAGCTTGTCAGGAGCTGGAAACACCATATATTTT.

This chain joins TRBV18 and TRBJ2-7; no clear D. The CDR3 totals 14 residues. V was cut by 4 bases and J by 6 bases, with 16 bases left in between. Looked up from germline, CDR1 is KGHSH and CDR2 is LQKENI. CDR3 nucleotides: TGTGCCAGCTCACAGCGAACTGGCCCAAGCGAGCAGTACTTC. It specifies CASSQRTGPSEQYF. The whole variable domain, remainder taken from reference TRBV18 and TRBJ2-7, is NAGVMQNPRHLVRRRGQEARLRCSPMKGHSHVYWYRQLPEEGLKFMVYLQKENIIDESGMPKERFSAEFPKEGPSILRIQQVVRGDSAAYFCASSQRTGPSEQYFGPGTRLTVT.

The sample holds one count of this clone. The chain has TRBV20-1 and TRBJ1-1; D remains ambiguous. This CDR3 spans 11 amino acids. V shed 4 bases and J shed 0 bases, with 3 bases lying between them. Germline values: CDR1 DFQATT, CDR2 SNEGSKA (reference sequence). This chain's CDR3 is CSATVNTEAFF. CDR3 in DNA: TGCAGTGCTACGGTGAACACTGAAGCTTTCTTT.

The V gene is TRBV7-2, the J gene TRBJ2-3; 11 bases line up with TRBD2. CDR1 SGHTA and CDR2 FQGNSA come from the germline V gene. The CDR3 contains 17 residues. V gave up 0 bases and J gave up 4 bases; unmatched junction bases: 6. Here the CDR3 reads CASSLAIAGGSADTQYF. In DNA, the CDR3 is TGTGCCAGCAGCTTAGCGATAGCGGGGGGGTCCGCAGATACGCAGTATTTT.

V gene TRBV5-1 combines with J gene TRBJ2-3; a possible D gene is TRBD2 (5 bases). Trimming pared 5 bases from V and 5 bases from J, leaving 12 bases between. CDR1 is SGHRS, CDR2 YFSETQ, per germline. This CDR3 comprises 13 residues. The CDR3 sequence: CASREGEKDTQYF. The CDR3 bases are TGCGCCAGCAGAGAGGGTGAGAAAGATACGCAGTATTTT.

This chain uses TRBV6-1 with TRBJ2-5; D is possibly TRBD1 (6 bases). The CDR3 spans 13 residues. Trimming took off 0 bases at V and 14 bases at J, with 16 bases between the two ends. CDR1 is MNHNS, CDR2 SASEGT, per germline. The CDR3, as DNA: TGTGCCAGCAGTGAAGCGAACAGGGCTGCGCTATACTTC. Translating gives CASSEANRAALYF.

The chain links TRBV10-3 to TRBJ1-5; D remains ambiguous. The V end lost 3 bases, the J end lost 6 bases, and 6 bases lay between the germline ends. The CDR3 sequence is 12 residues long. The germline CDR1 and CDR2 sequences are ENHRY and SYGVKD. CDR3 sequence reads: CAISDGSQPQHF. The DNA of the CDR3 is TGTGCCATCAGTGATGGTAGTCAGCCCCAGCATTTT.

The chain has TRBV27 and TRBJ1-2; tentative D call: TRBD1 (6 bases). The germline gives CDR1 MNHEY, CDR2 SMNVEV (reference sequence). Trimming took 1 base from V and 5 from J, leaving 17 bases between them. The CDR3 is 16 amino acids. CDR3 in amino acids: CASSLLPARGGYGYTF. The CDR3 nucleotides read TGTGCCAGCAGTTTATTACCGGCCAGGGGCGGTTATGGCTACACCTTC.

The J gene is TRBJ2-2, the V gene TRBV30, with a tentative D call TRBD1 (6 bases). CDR3 length: 17 amino acids. V lost 2 bases, J lost 2 bases, and 18 bases lay in between. In germline, CDR1 is GTSNPN, CDR2 SVGIG (reference sequence). The CDR3 here is CAWSPPRGTHNTGELFF. The CDR3 bases are TGTGCCTGGAGTCCACCCCGAGGGACACACAACACCGGGGAGCTGTTTTTT.

This clone was picked up one time. The CDR3 is CASSLIHPRGVLTF. CDR3 coding DNA: TGTGCCAGCAGCCTAATACATCCCCGGGGCGTCCTGACTTTC. The genes are TRBV7-9 and TRBJ2-6; possibly TRBD2 for D (5 bases). V was pared by 5 bases and J by 12 bases, with 17 bases between. Germline-derived CDR1 and CDR2 are SEHNR and FQNEAQ (reference sequence). This CDR3 region has 14 residues.

The chain recombines TRBV5-1 with TRBJ1-2, with 9 bases matching TRBD1. Germline V gives CDR1 SGHRS, CDR2 YFSETQ. V was pared by 4 bases and J by 6 bases, with 4 bases of the junction left unmatched. The CDR3 has 13 residues. The CDR3 region has the DNA TGCGCCAGCAGCCGGGGACAGGGTGATGGCTACACCTTC. Translated, it gives CASSRGQGDGYTF.

The V call is TRBV6-1, the J call TRBJ1-2, with D tentatively TRBD1 (5 bases). Per the germline V gene, CDR1 is MNHNS and CDR2 is SASEGT. V lost 1 base and J lost 7, with 10 bases in between. The CDR3 runs 13 residues. The CDR3, as DNA: TGTGCCAGCAGTGAAGTAAGGAGGGGTGGCTACACCTTC. Translation: CASSEVRRGGYTF.

The V and J genes are TRBV6-6 and TRBJ2-1; 13 bases are shared with TRBD2. With V trimmed by 6 bases and J by 4 bases, 3 bases remained unmatched. The CDR3 contains 15 residues. Germline assignment: CDR1 MNHNY and CDR2 SVGAGI (reference sequence). The CDR3: CASRGTSGKYNEQFF. For the CDR3, the DNA is TGTGCCAGCAGAGGGACTAGCGGGAAGTACAATGAGCAGTTCTTC.

The DNA of the CDR3 is TGTGCCAGCAGCTTAGTACCCCCTCTGCATGGCTACACCTTC. It specifies CASSLVPPLHGYTF. This chain links TRBV7-2 with TRBJ1-2; no reliable D call. The ends were cut back, 1 base at V and 6 bases at J, with 12 bases in the middle. Germline assignment: CDR1 SGHTA and CDR2 FQGNSA. The CDR3 loop spans 14 amino acids.

CDR3 bases: TGTGCCTGGAGCACCGGGACAGTGCTTACCGGGGAGCTGTTTTTT. Its translation is CAWSTGTVLTGELFF. This chain connects TRBV30 to TRBJ2-2, with TRBD1 identical over 7 bases. From germline, CDR1 is GTSNPN and CDR2 SVGIG (reference sequence). This CDR3 spans 15 amino acids. With 3 bases clipped from V and 5 bases from J, the junction kept 9 bases outside the gene matches.

The chain uses TRBV5-1 and TRBJ2-5, with 8 bases identical to TRBD1. The end of the DNA is better explained by TRBJ2-7, so the J call may be wrong. The CDR3 totals 15 residues. The germline gives CDR1 SGHRS, CDR2 YFSETQ. The CDR3 reads CASSLVADRGYEQYF. Here the CDR3 DNA reads TGCGCCAGCAGCTTGGTCGCTGACAGGGGCTACGAGCAGTACTTC.

The chain uses TRBV5-1 and TRBJ2-3, with 7 bases that match TRBD2. The germline gives CDR1 SGHRS, CDR2 YFSETQ. This CDR3 contains 15 residues. Trimming took 0 bases from V and 2 from J; bases not matched to a gene: 3. CDR3 in amino acids: CASSLASGPTDTQYF. The CDR3 DNA is TGCGCCAGCAGCTTGGCTAGCGGTCCCACAGATACGCAGTATTTT.

This clone was picked up one time. The chain carries TRBV28 and TRBJ2-7; 9 nucleotides line up with TRBD2. Germline CDR1 is MDHEN and CDR2 is SYDVKM. Losses at the gene ends were 2 bases for V and 7 bases for J; bases not matched to a gene: 6. This CDR3 has 14 amino acids. This CDR3 is CASSLVAGGREQYF. The CDR3 nucleotides are TGTGCCAGCAGTTTAGTTGCGGGAGGGCGGGAGCAGTACTTC.

This chain uses TRBV6-1 with TRBJ2-3; D perhaps matches TRBD2 (7 bases). Germline V gene data show CDR1 as MNHNS and CDR2 as SASEGT. Trimming pared 5 bases from V and 5 bases from J, leaving 17 bases between. The CDR3 length is 15 residues. CDR3 DNA sequence: TGTGCCAGCAGTAAGAGGAACAGGGAGGGAGATACGCAGTATTTT. It translates to CASSKRNREGDTQYF.

This chain joins TRBV28 and TRBJ1-1; D gene ambiguous. CDR3 length: 14 residues. Germline V CDR1 and CDR2: MDHEN, SYDVKM. V lost 5 bases to trimming and J lost 5 bases, with 15 bases between them. The CDR3 DNA sequence: TGTGCCAGCAGTCCGAATCTACGAGGGACTGAAGCTTTCTTT. Translated, it gives CASSPNLRGTEAFF.

This chain uses TRBV5-1 with TRBJ2-2; D gene unclear. Between the trimmed V and J ends, which lost 4 bases and 7 bases, there was a span of 14 bases. This CDR3 is 14 amino acids long. Per germline, CDR1 SGHRS and CDR2 YFSETQ. The CDR3: CASSPMVTGGELFF. The CDR3, as DNA: TGCGCCAGCAGCCCCATGGTCACCGGCGGGGAGCTGTTTTTT.

This clone is medium-sized by share. The rearrangement joins TRBV5-1 to TRBJ1-1, with D tentatively TRBD1 (6 bases). The germline V gene encodes CDR1 SGHRS and CDR2 YFSETQ. The germline V and J ends were trimmed by 0 bases and 1 base, with 13 bases remaining between them. This CDR3 is built from 16 residues. The CDR3 region is CASSLGSGHKNTEAFF. The CDR3 coding sequence is TGCGCCAGCAGCTTGGGCTCGGGACACAAGAACACTGAAGCTTTCTTT.

This clone was counted only a few times. This chain uses TRBV7-6 with TRBJ2-1; D not resolved. Trimming shortened V by 2 bases and J by 7 bases, and 9 bases separated the two germline ends. Looked up from germline, CDR1 is SGHVS and CDR2 is FNYEAQ. The CDR3 is 13 residues long. The CDR3 here is CASSLRSGNEQFF. The CDR3 nucleotides are TGTGCCAGCAGCTTAAGATCCGGGAATGAGCAGTTCTTC.

The rearrangement links TRBV5-1 to TRBJ2-6; D unresolved. V shed 0 bases and J shed 0 bases, with 7 bases lying between them. This CDR3 is 16 amino acids long. Looked up from germline, CDR1 is SGHRS and CDR2 is YFSETQ. Written as DNA, the CDR3 is TGCGCCAGCAGCTTGGCCACGGTCTCTGGGGCCAACGTCCTGACTTTC. It codes for CASSLATVSGANVLTF.

V gene TRBV28 combines with J gene TRBJ1-3; D perhaps matches TRBD1 (6 bases). V lost 9 bases and J lost 0, with 15 bases in between. CDR1 is MDHEN, CDR2 SYDVKM, per germline. The CDR3 runs to 15 residues. CDR3: CASALTGFSGNTIYF. DNA of the CDR3: TGTGCCAGTGCCCTTACAGGGTTCTCTGGAAACACCATATATTTT.

This rearrangement joins TRBV14 to TRBJ2-6; D possibly uses TRBD1 or TRBD2 (5 bases each). The CDR3 spans 18 residues. Germline V lookup: CDR1 SGHDN, CDR2 FVKESK. Trimming stripped 4 bases from V and 0 bases from J, with 16 bases between. Here the CDR3 reads CASSRFRSGSSGANVLTF. The DNA of the CDR3 is TGTGCCAGCAGCCGCTTTCGGTCAGGGAGCTCTGGGGCCAACGTCCTGACTTTC.

The chain employs TRBV6-1 and TRBJ2-5, with a possible D match to TRBD2 (6 bases). The end of the DNA is better explained by TRBJ2-7, so the J call may be wrong. In germline, CDR1 is MNHNS, CDR2 SASEGT. The CDR3 is made up of 15 amino acids. DNA of the CDR3: TGTGCCAGCCCATTCCGACAAGGACTATGTTACGAGCAGTACTTC. Its protein is CASPFRQGLCYEQYF.